The clone carrying this T cell receptor beta chain ranks as medium-sized. MiXCR, run by TCRdb on the PCR reads, gives a single entry per CDR3 protein. The sample yields over 6,500 distinct CDR3 sequences, around half seen once. Donors had localized lung adenocarcinoma, a non-small cell lung cancer. Germline V lookup: CDR1 MNHNY, CDR2 SVGAGI (reference sequence). The CDR3 runs 12 residues. The data belong to a study of CD4 and CD8 cells across lung adenocarcinoma regions. The chain recombines TRBV6-6 with TRBJ2-5; no clear D gene. The J call may not be correct, given that the DNA end is closer to TRBJ2-7. The sequence derives from a male donor with lung adenocarcinoma. The CD4 and CD8 labels of this study may be unreliable. Sequenced sample: CD8+ T cells from the center of a lung tumor. The CDR3 is CASSLDIYEQYF. In DNA form, the CDR3 reads TGTGCCAGCAGCCTAGACATTTACGAGCAGTACTTC.